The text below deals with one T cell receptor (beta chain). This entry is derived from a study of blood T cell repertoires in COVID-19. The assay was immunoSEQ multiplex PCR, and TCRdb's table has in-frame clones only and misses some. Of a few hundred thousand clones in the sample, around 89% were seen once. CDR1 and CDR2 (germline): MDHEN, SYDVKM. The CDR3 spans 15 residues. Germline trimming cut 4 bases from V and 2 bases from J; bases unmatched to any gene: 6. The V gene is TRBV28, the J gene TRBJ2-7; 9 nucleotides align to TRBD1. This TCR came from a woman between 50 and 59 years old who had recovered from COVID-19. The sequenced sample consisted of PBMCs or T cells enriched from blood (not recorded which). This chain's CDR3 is CASSSGRDRAYEQYF. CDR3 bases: TGTGCCAGCAGTTCAGGCCGGGACAGGGCCTACGAGCAGTACTTC.